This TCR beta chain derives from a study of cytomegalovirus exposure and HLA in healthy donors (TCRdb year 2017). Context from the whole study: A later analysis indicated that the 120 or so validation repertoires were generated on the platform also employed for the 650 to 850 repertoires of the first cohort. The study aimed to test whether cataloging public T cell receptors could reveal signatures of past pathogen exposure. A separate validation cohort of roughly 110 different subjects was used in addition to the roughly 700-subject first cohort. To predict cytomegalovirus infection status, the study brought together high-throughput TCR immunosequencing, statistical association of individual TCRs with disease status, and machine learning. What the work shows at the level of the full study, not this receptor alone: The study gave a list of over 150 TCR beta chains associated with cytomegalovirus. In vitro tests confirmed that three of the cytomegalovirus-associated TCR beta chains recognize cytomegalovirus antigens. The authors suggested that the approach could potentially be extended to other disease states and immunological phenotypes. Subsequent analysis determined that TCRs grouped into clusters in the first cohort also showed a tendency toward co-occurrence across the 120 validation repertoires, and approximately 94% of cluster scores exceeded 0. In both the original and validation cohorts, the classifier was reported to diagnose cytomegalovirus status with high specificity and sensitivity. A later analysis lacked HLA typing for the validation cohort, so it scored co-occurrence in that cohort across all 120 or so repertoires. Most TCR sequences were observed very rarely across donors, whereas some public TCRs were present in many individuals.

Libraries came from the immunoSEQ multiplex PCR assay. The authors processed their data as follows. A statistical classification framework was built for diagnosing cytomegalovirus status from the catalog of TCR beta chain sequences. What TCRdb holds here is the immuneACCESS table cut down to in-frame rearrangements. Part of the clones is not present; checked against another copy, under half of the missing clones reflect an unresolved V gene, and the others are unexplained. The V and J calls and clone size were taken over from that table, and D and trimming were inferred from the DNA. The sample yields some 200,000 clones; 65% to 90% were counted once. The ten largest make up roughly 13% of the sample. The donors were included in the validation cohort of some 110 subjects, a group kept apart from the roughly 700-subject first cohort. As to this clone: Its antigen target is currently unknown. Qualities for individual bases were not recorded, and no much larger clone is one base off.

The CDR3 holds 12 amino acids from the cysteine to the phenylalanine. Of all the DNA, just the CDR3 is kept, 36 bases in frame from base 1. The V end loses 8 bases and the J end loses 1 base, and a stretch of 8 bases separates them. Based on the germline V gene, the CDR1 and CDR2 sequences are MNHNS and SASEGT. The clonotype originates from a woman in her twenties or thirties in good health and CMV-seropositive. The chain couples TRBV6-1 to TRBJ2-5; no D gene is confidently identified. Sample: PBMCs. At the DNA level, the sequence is TGTGCCAGCGCGACATTCCAAGAGACCCAGTACTTC. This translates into CASATFQETQYF.